This TCR beta chain was recorded in a study of regulatory T cells in long-lasting Graves disease. This clonotype turned up a few times. The authors built TCR beta libraries using iRepertoire HTBI primers and Arm-PCR of CDR3 regions. TCRdb called the multiplex PCR reads again in MiXCR, with one record for every CDR3 protein. The table records roughly 400,000 distinct CDR3 sequences, 15% of them present only once. Sample time point: newly diagnosed GD, antithyroid drugs for less than 3 months. From PBMCs, RNA was extracted and then used to make the TCR library. Separately, the same data were catalogued under a study of T cells in Graves' hyperthyroidism and ophthalmopathy.

The clonotype comes from a woman aged 40 to 49 with Graves disease. Specimen: peripheral blood mononuclear cells (PBMCs), collected at new diagnosis, from a patient treated with antithyroid drugs.

The CDR3 loop reads CARHLEAGVRTDTQYF. CDR3 nucleotide sequence: TGTGCCAGGCACCTGGAGGCAGGTGTTCGCACAGATACGCAGTATTTT. The gene calls are TRBV25-1 and TRBJ2-3; TRBD2 is a possible D gene (5 bases). The germline CDR1 and CDR2 sequences are MGHDK and SYGVNS. V lost 9 bases and J lost 1, with 20 bases in between. The length of the CDR3 is 16 residues.